Presented here are 24 T cell receptor beta chains from one specimen sequenced in a study of blood T cell repertoires in COVID-19. Clones were read by immunoSEQ multiplex PCR, and TCRdb kept only the in-frame ones, dropping some. Here the sample spans roughly 500,000 clones, about 88% being singletons. Sequencing was carried out using peripheral blood. The origin of the receptors is a man aged 18 to 29 with COVID-19, enrolled during active disease.

The genes are TRBV19 and TRBJ1-1; D perhaps matches TRBD1 (5 bases). V was clipped by 3 bases and J by 4 bases, with 15 bases between them. Germline assignment: CDR1 LNHDA and CDR2 SQIVND (reference sequence). The CDR3 length is 15 residues. CDR3 coding DNA: TGTGCCAGTAGTATCTTAGGGGCTCAAGGCACTGAAGCTTTCTTT. Translation gives CASSILGAQGTEAFF.

The rearrangement uses TRBV19 and TRBJ1-1; TRBD1 might be the D (5 bases). The CDR3 spans 16 residues. Germline V gene lookup returns CDR1 LNHDA and CDR2 SQIVND (reference sequence). V dropped 7 bases and J dropped 0 bases, with 18 bases sitting between them. Here the CDR3 DNA reads TGTGCCAGTAACACCGACGGGGGTTTCATGAACACTGAAGCTTTCTTT. Its translation is CASNTDGGFMNTEAFF.

The genes are TRBV3-1 (or the pseudogene TRBV3-2) and TRBJ2-5, with a weak D call TRBD1 (5 bases). The V and J ends lost 0 bases and 1 base respectively, with 18 bases between them. Per germline, CDR1 LGHDT and CDR2 YNNKEL (reference sequence). There are 18 residues in the CDR3. The CDR3 bases are TGTGCCAGCAGCCAAGAGGCCAGCAGGGTCCAACTCCAAGAGACCCAGTACTTC. This encodes CASSQEASRVQLQETQYF.

The gene calls are TRBV12-3 or TRBV12-4 and TRBJ2-5, with a tentative D call TRBD1 (5 bases). The CDR3 runs to 13 residues. Trimming removed 2 bases from V and 9 bases from J, with 13 bases in between. Here the CDR3 reads CASSLSHQGAQYF. In nucleotides, the CDR3 is TGTGCCAGCAGTTTATCTCACCAAGGGGCCCAGTACTTC.

This chain joins TRBV2 and TRBJ1-1; D uncertain. This CDR3 contains 13 residues. V lost 8 bases, J lost 2 bases, and 12 bases lay in between. CDR1 SNHLY and CDR2 FYNNEI come from the germline V gene. The CDR3 region has the DNA TGTGCCAGCCTACTTGTTATAAACACTGAAGCTTTCTTT. Translation: CASLLVINTEAFF.

The chain is built from TRBV7-8 and TRBJ1-4; D possibly corresponds to TRBD1 (5 bases). V was clipped by 4 bases and J by 4 bases, with 16 bases between them. The CDR3 extends over 16 amino acids. Per the germline V gene, CDR1 is SGHVS and CDR2 is FQNEAQ. The CDR3 DNA sequence: TGTGCCAGCAGCTCGTACAGGAGGGGACTTAATGAAAAACTGTTTTTT. Residues: CASSSYRRGLNEKLFF.

The genes are TRBV19 and TRBJ2-1; 7 nucleotides agree with TRBD2. This CDR3 contains 17 residues. J lost 2 bases, V lost 3 bases, and 10 bases had no gene match. Germline V gene data show CDR1 as LNHDA and CDR2 as SQIVND (reference sequence). The CDR3 is CASSIWLGGLPYNEQFF. DNA of the CDR3: TGTGCCAGTAGTATCTGGCTCGGGGGGTTGCCCTACAATGAGCAGTTCTTC.

At least ten counts were recorded for this clone. The chain is built from TRBV7-9 and TRBJ1-6, with D perhaps matching TRBD1 (6 bases). Trimming left V 4 bases short and J 9 bases short, with 19 bases between. This CDR3 is built from 16 residues. Per germline, CDR1 SEHNR and CDR2 FQNEAQ (reference sequence). Written as DNA, the CDR3 is TGTGCCAGCAGCTCGGTGACAGGCCAGGGCGGTTCACCCCTCCACTTT. Its translation is CASSSVTGQGGSPLHF. The entire variable domain, with the rest obtained from reference TRBV7-9 and TRBJ1-6, is as follows: DTGVSQNPRHKITKRGQNVTFRCDPISEHNRLYWYRQTLGQGPEFLTYFQNEAQLEKSRLLSDRFSAERPKGSFSTLEIQRTEQGDSAMYLCASSSVTGQGGSPLHFGNGTRLTVT.

In this sample, this clone turned up a few times. The chain is built from TRBV5-1 and TRBJ2-7; no clear D gene. The length of the CDR3 is 13 residues. The V end was cut by 5 bases, the J end by 0 bases, with 9 bases between. Germline V gives CDR1 SGHRS, CDR2 YFSETQ. This CDR3 reads CASRPDNSYEQYF. CDR3 nucleotides: TGCGCCAGCAGACCTGACAACTCCTACGAGCAGTACTTC.

This chain joins TRBV2 and TRBJ2-7; D ambiguous. Germline V gives CDR1 SNHLY, CDR2 FYNNEI. This CDR3 region has 14 residues. V was clipped by 1 base and J by 0 bases, with 7 bases between them. CDR3 sequence (DNA): TGTGCCAGCAGTGAAGGGGCCTCCTCCTACGAGCAGTACTTC. Translation gives CASSEGASSYEQYF.

V usage is TRBV3-1 (or the pseudogene TRBV3-2) and J usage is TRBJ2-3; TRBD2 matches at 12 bases. The germline V gene encodes CDR1 LGHDT and CDR2 YNNKEL (reference sequence). The CDR3 extends over 15 amino acids. V gave up 4 bases and J gave up 4 bases; unmatched junction bases: 3. The CDR3 coding sequence is TGTGCCAGCAGCCCTAGCGGGGGGGCTTCAGATACGCAGTATTTT. Its protein product is CASSPSGGASDTQYF.

The table lists this clone with a count of one. The chain links TRBV19 to TRBJ1-4, with D perhaps matching TRBD1 (5 bases). V lost 3 bases and J 8 bases, leaving 16 bases between the germline ends. The CDR3 contains 15 residues. The germline gives CDR1 LNHDA, CDR2 SQIVND (reference sequence). The CDR3 nucleotides are TGTGCCAGTAGTATTATGGGCCAGGGTAGGGAAAAACTGTTTTTT. Translating it yields CASSIMGQGREKLFF.

The rearrangement joins TRBV5-6 to TRBJ2-1, with D hard to call. The CDR3 length is 12 residues. Germline-derived CDR1 and CDR2 are SGHDT and YYEEEE. Deletions cut 0 bases from V and 8 bases from J, with 6 bases between. The CDR3 DNA follows: TGTGCCAGCAGCTTGGATCGTTATGAGCAGTTCTTC. Translation: CASSLDRYEQFF. Combining the CDR3 with reference TRBV5-6 and TRBJ2-1 gives the whole variable domain DAGVTQSPTHLIKTRGQQVTLRCSPKSGHDTVSWYQQALGQGPQFIFQYYEEEERQRGNFPDRFSGHQFPNYSSELNVNALLLGDSALYLCASSLDRYEQFFGPGTRLTVL.

This chain connects TRBV7-6 to TRBJ2-5; TRBD2 agrees at 10 bases. V gave up 1 base and J gave up 2 bases; unmatched junction bases: 7. The germline CDR1 and CDR2 sequences are SGHVS and FNYEAQ. The CDR3 covers 17 residues. CDR3 residues: CASSLVRASGGQETQYF. CDR3 sequence (DNA): TGTGCCAGCAGCTTAGTCCGGGCTAGCGGGGGTCAAGAGACCCAGTACTTC.

This clone was seen only a few times. The chain uses TRBV5-6 and TRBJ1-4; 7 bases are shared with TRBD1. This CDR3 has 15 residues. The germline CDR1 and CDR2 sequences are SGHDT and YYEEEE. Trimming cost V 3 bases and J 8 bases; bases outside gene matches: 10. The CDR3 DNA follows: TGTGCCAGCAGCTACTACGGGACAGAGAGGGAAAAACTGTTTTTT. Its translation is CASSYYGTEREKLFF.

This chain joins TRBV7-3 and TRBJ2-3; D unresolved. The V end was cut by 3 bases, the J end by 0 bases, with 7 bases between. This CDR3 spans 14 amino acids. CDR1 and CDR2 from the germline V gene are SGHTA and FQGTGA. The CDR3 is CASSLSLSTDTQYF. Here the CDR3 DNA reads TGTGCCAGCAGCTTGAGTCTAAGCACAGATACGCAGTATTTT.

The chain recombines TRBV6-5 with TRBJ2-7; 11 bases agree with TRBD1. Germline CDR1 reads MNHEY; CDR2 reads SVGAGI. This CDR3 is built from 13 residues. The V gene end was trimmed by 10 bases and the J gene end by 2 bases; junction bases not matched to a gene: 4. Here the CDR3 DNA reads TGTGCCACGGAGGGACAGGGGGCCTACGAGCAGTACTTC. Residues: CATEGQGAYEQYF.

The V and J genes are TRBV12-3 or TRBV12-4 and TRBJ1-1; the D is unclear. Trimming took 4 bases from V and 11 from J, leaving 8 bases between them. The CDR3 spans 10 residues. The CDR3 DNA reads TGTGCCAGCAGTTCCCGGGAGGCTTTCTTT. Residues: CASSSREAFF.

The V and J genes are TRBV7-9 and TRBJ1-1; D may be TRBD1 (6 bases). CDR1 is SEHNR, CDR2 FQNEAQ, per germline (reference sequence). Between the trimmed V and J ends, which lost 3 bases and 3 bases, there was a span of 11 bases. The CDR3 spans 14 residues. The CDR3 DNA reads TGTGCCAGCAGCTTGGACAGCCCTGACACTGAAGCTTTCTTT. It is translated as CASSLDSPDTEAFF.

This chain connects TRBV5-1 to TRBJ2-1, with D unclear. The V end was cut by 3 bases, the J end by 0 bases, with 10 bases between. CDR3 size: 15 residues. Germline assignment: CDR1 SGHRS and CDR2 YFSETQ. The CDR3 reads CASSYGFSSYNEQFF. The CDR3 DNA is TGCGCCAGCAGCTACGGGTTTAGCTCCTACAATGAGCAGTTCTTC.

The CDR3 here is CASRTSATDTQYF. In DNA form, the CDR3 reads TGTGCCAGCAGGACTAGTGCCACAGATACGCAGTATTTT. The chain uses TRBV11-2 and TRBJ2-3; TRBD2 is a possible D gene (6 bases). CDR3 length: 13 amino acids. V lost 6 bases and J 2 bases, leaving 9 bases between the germline ends. Germline CDR1 SGHAT, CDR2 FQNNGV.

This clone was seen only once. The rearrangement uses TRBV5-1 and TRBJ2-5, with D maybe TRBD2 (6 bases). Trimming removed 0 bases at V and 4 bases at J, with 10 bases between. Germline lookup yields CDR1 SGHRS and CDR2 YFSETQ. The CDR3 spans 14 residues. CDR3 residues: CASSLGFSGETQYF. In DNA, the CDR3 is TGCGCCAGCAGCTTGGGGTTTAGCGGAGAGACCCAGTACTTC.

The chain couples TRBV2 to TRBJ2-5, with TRBD1 as a possible D gene (5 bases). Trimming took off 1 base at V and 5 bases at J, with 11 bases between the two ends. From germline, CDR1 is SNHLY and CDR2 FYNNEI. The CDR3 length is 14 residues. CDR3 DNA sequence: TGTGCCAGCAGTGAAGTTGGTCAGGGTGAGACCCAGTACTTC. It specifies CASSEVGQGETQYF.

The chain employs TRBV11-3 and TRBJ2-4; the match to TRBD2 covers 10 bases. Germline assignment: CDR1 SGHNT and CDR2 YENEEA. This CDR3 is built from 14 residues. V lost 2 bases, J lost 5 bases, and 0 bases stayed unmatched. Here the CDR3 reads CASSLLAGENIQYF. The CDR3 DNA is TGTGCCAGCAGCTTACTAGCGGGAGAAAACATTCAGTACTTC. Combining the CDR3 with reference TRBV11-3 and TRBJ2-4 gives the whole variable domain EAGVVQSPRYKIIEKKQPVAFWCNPISGHNTLYWYLQNLGQGPELLIRYENEEAVDDSQLPKDRFSAERLKGVDSTLKIQPAELGDSAVYLCASSLLAGENIQYFGAGTRLSVL.